This is a list of T cell receptor beta chains from one sample in a study of shared clonotypes between healthy human individuals. Using immunoSEQ multiplex PCR, the repertoire was profiled, and TCRdb retains in-frame clones only, with some absent. This sample has 2,500,000 or so clones; around nine tenths occur once, and the top ten carry roughly 0.13%. Sequencing was performed on naive CD4+ T cells sorted from blood. The receptors were gathered from a man aged 18 to 29 in good health. Both conserved end residues are part of each CDR3. The D gene is left open where the match is weak. Clone size is stated in some rows and not others, as once, few, many or a class when expanded.

size: -
J: TRBJ2-1
V: TRBV10-3
D: TRBD2
CDR3: CAISQSNGPGLPNNEQFF
DNA: TGTGCCATCAGCCAATCTAACGGGCCGGGACTACCCAACAATGAGCAGTTCTTC

size: once
J: TRBJ2-1
V: TRBV6-6
D: TRBD2
CDR3: CASRRLAEYNEQFF
DNA: TGTGCCAGCAGGCGACTAGCGGAATACAATGAGCAGTTCTTC

size: -
J: TRBJ2-2
V: TRBV5-4
D: TRBD1
CDR3: CASSRTGTATGELFF
DNA: TGTGCCAGCAGCCGGACAGGAACGGCTACCGGGGAGCTGTTTTTT

size: -
J: TRBJ1-1
V: TRBV5-1
D: -
CDR3: CASSFPGQITEAFF
DNA: TGCGCCAGCAGCTTTCCTGGACAGATCACTGAAGCTTTCTTT

size: -
J: TRBJ1-1
V: TRBV10-3
D: TRBD1
CDR3: CAISDGPGGRGTEAFF
DNA: TGTGCCATCAGTGATGGGCCAGGGGGCAGGGGAACTGAAGCTTTCTTT

size: -
J: TRBJ1-4
V: TRBV19
D: -
CDR3: CASRPRQGYSTNEKLFF
DNA: TGTGCCAGTAGGCCTCGGCAGGGTTATTCGACTAATGAAAAACTGTTTTTT

size: -
J: TRBJ1-2
V: TRBV7-2
D: -
CDR3: CASSSGQYGYTF
DNA: TGTGCCAGCAGCTCTGGACAGTATGGCTACACCTTC

size: -
J: TRBJ1-5
V: TRBV19
D: -
CDR3: CASSTDGGLGQPQHF
DNA: TGTGCCAGTAGTACGGACGGGGGGTTGGGTCAGCCCCAGCATTTT

size: -
J: TRBJ2-3
V: TRBV27
D: TRBD2
CDR3: CASSIKTSGRLDTQYF
DNA: TGTGCCAGCAGTATTAAGACTAGCGGGAGGCTAGATACGCAGTATTTT

size: -
J: TRBJ2-1
V: TRBV27
D: TRBD2
CDR3: CASSSLGLAGGYNEQFF
DNA: TGTGCCAGCAGTTCACTAGGACTAGCGGGGGGGTACAATGAGCAGTTCTTC

size: -
J: TRBJ1-3
V: TRBV6-5
D: -
CDR3: CASSRLVSGNTIYF
DNA: TGTGCCAGCAGTCGTCTGGTCTCTGGAAACACCATATATTTT

size: -
J: TRBJ1-2
V: TRBV30
D: TRBD1
CDR3: CAWSNSFRGPNYGYTF
DNA: TGTGCCTGGAGTAACTCCTTCAGGGGGCCGAACTATGGCTACACCTTC

size: once
J: TRBJ2-1
V: TRBV10-1
D: TRBD2
CDR3: CASSDNAGTRYNEQFF
DNA: TGCGCCAGCAGTGACAACGCCGGGACTAGATACAATGAGCAGTTCTTC

size: -
J: TRBJ2-1
V: TRBV5-1
D: TRBD1
CDR3: CASSFTGAAILLNNEQFF
DNA: TGCGCCAGCAGCTTTACAGGGGCAGCTATCCTTCTTAACAATGAGCAGTTCTTC

size: -
J: TRBJ1-4
V: TRBV18
D: -
CDR3: CASSPPGGGKLFF
DNA: TGTGCCAGCTCACCACCGGGGGGCGGCAAACTGTTTTTT

size: -
J: TRBJ1-1
V: TRBV19
D: TRBD1
CDR3: CASSIGGTGMSTEAFF
DNA: TGTGCCAGTAGTATAGGGGGGACAGGGATGAGCACTGAAGCTTTCTTT

size: -
J: TRBJ2-1
V: TRBV11-3
D: -
CDR3: CASSLNYNEQFF
DNA: TGTGCCAGCAGCCTAAACTACAATGAGCAGTTCTTC

size: -
J: TRBJ2-5
V: TRBV19
D: TRBD2
CDR3: CASSLITSGQETQYF
DNA: TGTGCCAGTAGTTTGATAACTAGCGGGCAAGAGACCCAGTACTTC

size: -
J: TRBJ1-5
V: TRBV28
D: -
CDR3: CAIKKGGGNQPQHF
DNA: TGTGCCATCAAAAAAGGGGGAGGCAATCAGCCCCAGCATTTT

size: -
J: TRBJ2-2
V: TRBV27
D: TRBD1
CDR3: CASSRDRETGELFF
DNA: TGTGCCAGCAGTCGGGACAGGGAAACCGGGGAGCTGTTTTTT

size: -
J: TRBJ2-6
V: TRBV30
D: -
CDR3: CAWSVLSGANVLTF
DNA: TGTGCCTGGAGTGTGCTCTCTGGGGCCAACGTCCTGACTTTC

size: -
J: TRBJ2-7
V: TRBV4-1
D: -
CDR3: CASSQDAGASYEQYF
DNA: TGCGCCAGCAGCCAAGACGCCGGGGCATCCTACGAGCAGTACTTC

size: -
J: TRBJ2-2
V: TRBV5-1
D: -
CDR3: CASSLAGSGAPGELFF
DNA: TGCGCCAGCAGCTTGGCGGGGTCAGGGGCCCCCGGGGAGCTGTTTTTT

size: -
J: TRBJ1-1
V: TRBV19
D: -
CDR3: CASSTSFETEAFF
DNA: TGTGCCAGTAGTACGAGCTTCGAGACTGAAGCTTTCTTT

size: once
J: TRBJ2-2
V: TRBV10-3
D: -
CDR3: CAIGPSFGELFF
DNA: TGTGCCATCGGTCCTTCGTTTGGGGAGCTGTTTTTT

size: -
J: TRBJ2-1
V: TRBV5-1
D: -
CDR3: CASSVTWSSYNEQFF
DNA: TGCGCCAGCAGCGTAACTTGGAGCTCCTACAATGAGCAGTTCTTC

size: -
J: TRBJ2-2
V: TRBV19
D: -
CDR3: CASSIVVTGELFF
DNA: TGTGCCAGTAGTATCGTTGTCACCGGGGAGCTGTTTTTT

size: -
J: TRBJ1-2
V: TRBV5-4
D: TRBD1
CDR3: CASSAPGQGAFGYTF
DNA: TGTGCCAGCAGCGCACCGGGACAGGGGGCTTTCGGCTACACCTTC

size: -
J: TRBJ2-2
V: TRBV25-1
D: TRBD2
CDR3: CASTRTSGRKTGELFF
DNA: TGTGCCAGCACTAGAACTAGCGGGAGAAAGACCGGGGAGCTGTTTTTT

size: -
J: TRBJ2-2
V: TRBV18
D: -
CDR3: CASSPFQDNPTGELFF
DNA: TGTGCCAGCTCACCATTCCAGGATAACCCCACCGGGGAGCTGTTTTTT

size: -
J: TRBJ1-5
V: TRBV6-1
D: -
CDR3: CASSELGGRNQPQHF
DNA: TGTGCCAGCAGTGAATTGGGGGGTCGCAATCAGCCCCAGCATTTT

size: -
J: TRBJ1-3
V: TRBV5-1
D: TRBD1
CDR3: CASSPGQGAFGNTIYF
DNA: TGCGCCAGCAGCCCCGGACAGGGGGCATTTGGAAACACCATATATTTT

size: once
J: TRBJ1-1
V: TRBV18
D: TRBD1
CDR3: CASSPGTVRLEAFF
DNA: TGTGCCAGCTCACCCGGGACAGTGAGACTTGAAGCTTTCTTT

size: -
J: TRBJ2-3
V: TRBV5-8
D: -
CDR3: CASSLTRSTDTQYF
DNA: TGTGCCAGCAGCTTAACTAGGAGCACAGATACGCAGTATTTT

size: -
J: TRBJ1-4
V: TRBV30
D: TRBD1
CDR3: CAWSGGTGGEKLFF
DNA: TGTGCCTGGAGTGGGGGGACAGGGGGAGAAAAACTGTTTTTT